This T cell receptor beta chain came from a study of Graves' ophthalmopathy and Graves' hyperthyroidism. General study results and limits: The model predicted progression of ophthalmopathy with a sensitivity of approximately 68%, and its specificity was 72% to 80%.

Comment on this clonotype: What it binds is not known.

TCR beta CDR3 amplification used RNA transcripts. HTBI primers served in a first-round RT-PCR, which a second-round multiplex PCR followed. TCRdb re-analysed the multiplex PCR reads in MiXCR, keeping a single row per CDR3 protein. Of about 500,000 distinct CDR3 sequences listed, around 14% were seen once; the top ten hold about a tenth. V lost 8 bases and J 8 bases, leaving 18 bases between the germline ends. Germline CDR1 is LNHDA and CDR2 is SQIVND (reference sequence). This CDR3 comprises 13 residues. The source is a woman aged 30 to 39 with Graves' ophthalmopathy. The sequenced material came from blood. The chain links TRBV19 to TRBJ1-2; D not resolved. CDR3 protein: CASFRTGSRGYTF. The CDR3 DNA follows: TGTGCCAGTTTTCGAACGGGATCGAGAGGCTACACCTTC.